Here is one T cell receptor beta chain with its context. Its target is not known. The sample comes from a study of cytomegalovirus exposure and HLA in healthy donors. Study-level results: One variant, a missense change in DCLRE1C, was linked in a later analysis to TCR beta V- and J-gene trimming.

Healthy bone marrow donors made up the donors. A multiplex PCR was run with 60 Vbeta primers and 13 Jbeta primers. TCRdb's copy holds only in-frame clones and misses some; the assay was immunoSEQ multiplex PCR. The table shows about 160,000 clones, with 60% to 85% occurring only once. The CDR3 is made up of 14 amino acids. J gave up 3 bases and V 3 bases, and 4 bases lay outside the gene matches. Looked up from germline, CDR1 is SGHAT and CDR2 is FQNNGV. The specimen sequenced was PBMCs. This clonotype was sampled from a woman in her thirties or forties in good health and CMV-seronegative. This chain connects TRBV11-2 to TRBJ2-7, with 8 positions matching TRBD1. CDR3 nucleotide sequence: TGTGCCAGCAGCTTGGGCACAGGGGGCTACGAGCAGTACTTC. This gives the protein CASSLGTGGYEQYF. Full variable domain (missing parts from reference TRBV11-2 and TRBJ2-7): EAGVAQSPRYKIIEKRQSVAFWCNPISGHATLYWYQQILGQGPKLLIQFQNNGVVDDSQLPKDRFSAERLKGVDSTLKIQPAKLEDSAVYLCASSLGTGGYEQYFGPGTRLTVT.